The T cell receptor beta chain described here comes from a study of blood T cell repertoires in COVID-19. Turning to the study itself: Acute and convalescent COVID-19 samples came from the United States, Italy and Spain. PBMCs, B-cell-depleted T cells, or T cells provided the cDNA or gDNA that made up the material.

As processed by the authors: Quantification of nucleated cells was approximated via reference gene primer amplification. Using immunoSEQ multiplex PCR, the repertoire was profiled, and TCRdb retains in-frame clones only, with some absent. V and J calls and clone size are given by that table; D and trimming were obtained from the DNA. Among over 100,000 clones listed, approximately 85% were seen once. Germline CDR1 is LNHDA and CDR2 is SQIVND (reference sequence). J gave up 5 bases and V 3 bases, and 5 bases lay outside the gene matches. The CDR3 is 14 residues long. Sequencing was done on a sample of peripheral blood. The clonotype originates from a man aged 65 to 85 with acute or convalescent COVID-19. The gene calls are TRBV19 and TRBJ2-5, with 8 bases fitting TRBD2. The DNA of the CDR3 is TGTGCCAGTAGTATCGGACTAGCTCGCGAGACCCAGTACTTC. Protein sequence: CASSIGLARETQYF. Based on the CDR3 plus reference TRBV19 and TRBJ2-5, the full variable domain is DGGITQSPKYLFRKEGQNVTLSCEQNLNHDAMYWYRQDPGQGLRLIYYSQIVNDFQKGDIAEGYSVSREKKESFPLTVTSAQKNPTAFYLCASSIGLARETQYFGPGTRLLVL.